The 32 T cell receptor beta chains reported below all come from one sample, sequenced in a study of response to subunit inactivated influenza vaccine. TCRdb passed the RT-PCR reads through MiXCR, listing each CDR3 protein once. The sample yields a few hundred thousand distinct CDR3 sequences, approximately 11% seen once. Sequencing was performed on PBMCs from blood, taken around seven weeks after vaccination. The receptors here all came from a man in his fifties who received an inactivated influenza vaccine.

The J gene is TRBJ2-7, the V gene TRBV6-5; 7 positions agree with TRBD1. The V segment lost 2 bases and the J segment 3 bases; nucleotides outside the gene matches: 4. This CDR3 is built from 14 residues. The germline V gene has CDR1 MNHEY and CDR2 SVGAGI. CDR3 DNA: TGTGCCAGCAGTTACCGGGGACAGCACTACGAGCAGTACTTC. This codes for CASSYRGQHYEQYF.

This clonotype was recorded a few times. The V and J genes are TRBV7-9 and TRBJ2-5; possibly TRBD1 for D (6 bases). V was clipped by 1 base and J by 3 bases, with 9 bases between them. Germline V CDR1 and CDR2: SEHNR, FQNEAQ (reference sequence). The CDR3 is 14 amino acids. CDR3 residues: CASSLGQAKETQYF. Written as DNA, the CDR3 is TGTGCCAGCAGCTTAGGACAGGCGAAAGAGACCCAGTACTTC.

About this clonotype itself: The CDR3 does not end in the conserved phenylalanine or tryptophan, so this is likely a read error. The genes are TRBV4-2 and TRBJ2-7, with D possibly being TRBD2 (6 bases). V was pared by 4 bases and J by 1 base, with 8 bases between. CDR1 and CDR2 (germline): LGHNA, YNFKEQ. The CDR3 is 13 amino acids. The CDR3 nucleotides read TGTGCCAGCAGCCCCGGACTATCCTACGAGCAGTACTTA. Translation gives CASSPGLSYEQYL.

A few counts support this clonotype. V gene TRBV7-9 combines with J gene TRBJ2-3, with 7 positions matching TRBD2. The germline CDR1 and CDR2 sequences are SEHNR and FQNEAQ (reference sequence). The CDR3 length is 17 residues. With V trimmed by 1 base and J by 3 bases, 10 bases remained unmatched. The DNA for the CDR3 is TGTGCCAGCAGCTTAGGGTTGTCTAGCGGTTTGACAGATACGCAGTATTTT. It encodes CASSLGLSSGLTDTQYF.

In its sample, this clonotype was seen many times. V and J are TRBV12-3 or TRBV12-4 and TRBJ2-1, with 11 bases matching TRBD1. The J segment lost 2 bases and the V segment lost 4 bases, leaving 1 base of the junction unmatched. CDR3 length: 15 amino acids. The CDR3 region is CASSSGQGAYNEQFF. CDR3 nucleotide sequence: TGTGCCAGCAGTTCGGGACAGGGGGCCTACAATGAGCAGTTCTTC.

This clonotype was detected only a few times. The chain recombines TRBV5-5 with TRBJ2-1, with TRBD1 matching over 11 bases. Germline assignment: CDR1 SGHKS and CDR2 YYEKEE (reference sequence). J lost 5 bases, V lost 3 bases, and 10 bases had no gene match. The CDR3 is 17 amino acids. The CDR3 loop reads CASSSLSRGQGDNEQFF. CDR3 bases: TGTGCCAGCAGCTCCCTTAGTAGGGGACAGGGGGACAATGAGCAGTTCTTC.

The chain uses TRBV27 and TRBJ2-1; 14 bases match TRBD2. CDR1 and CDR2 (germline): MNHEY, SMNVEV (reference sequence). V shed 4 bases and J 10 bases; nucleotides not matched to a gene: 9. This CDR3 spans 16 amino acids. The CDR3 sequence is CASSSWGLAGAREQFF. CDR3 nucleotides: TGTGCCAGCAGTTCCTGGGGACTAGCGGGAGCAAGGGAGCAGTTCTTC.

The chain combines TRBV20-1 with TRBJ2-2; possibly TRBD1 or TRBD2 for D (6 bases each). Trimming took 6 bases from V and 2 from J, leaving 16 bases between them. Germline CDR1 DFQATT, CDR2 SNEGSKA (reference sequence). This CDR3 is 15 amino acids long. The chain's CDR3 is CSAPEAGHNTGELFF. The CDR3 nucleotides read TGCAGTGCCCCCGAGGCGGGACACAACACCGGGGAGCTGTTTTTT.

Ten or more counts support this clonotype. The chain is built from TRBV12-3 or TRBV12-4 and TRBJ1-5; D is possibly TRBD1 (6 bases). CDR3 length: 14 residues. V lost 5 bases and J 4 bases, leaving 12 bases between the germline ends. In DNA, the CDR3 is TGTGCCAGCAGTGTGAAAGGGGGTAATCAGCCCCAGCATTTT. This gives the protein CASSVKGGNQPQHF.

This clonotype has a handful of counts. This chain uses TRBV5-6 with TRBJ2-2; 9 bases fit TRBD1. CDR3 length: 16 amino acids. The V gene's germline CDR1 is SGHDT and CDR2 YYEEEE. V dropped 0 bases and J dropped 7; count of bases not matched to a gene: 7. CDR3 sequence (DNA): TGTGCCAGCAGCTTGGCCCTGACAGGGGGAGGCGGGGAGCTGTTTTTT. The encoded protein is CASSLALTGGGGELFF.

The V call is TRBV7-6, the J call TRBJ2-1; D possibly uses TRBD1 or TRBD2 (5 bases each). CDR3 length: 15 residues. The V end was cut by 5 bases, the J end by 5 bases, with 16 bases between. Germline loops: CDR1 SGHVS, CDR2 FNYEAQ. CDR3 DNA sequence: TGTGCCAGCAGCCCCGAGGGGTTTCCCCACAATGAGCAGTTCTTC. Translation: CASSPEGFPHNEQFF.

The table lists this clonotype with a few counts. The chain recombines TRBV9 with TRBJ2-1; 8 positions match TRBD1. This CDR3 region has 14 residues. The V and J ends lost 4 bases and 7 bases, in that order; junction bases with no gene match: 7. Germline V CDR1 and CDR2: SGDLS, YYNGEE. The CDR3 bases are TGTGCCAGCAGCTTCTTGGGACAGGCTAATGAGCAGTTCTTC. Translation: CASSFLGQANEQFF.

This clonotype has only a few counts. V is TRBV6-1 and J is TRBJ2-1; 11 positions match TRBD2. The V and J ends lost 6 bases and 10 bases, in that order; junction bases with no gene match: 8. From germline, CDR1 is MNHNS and CDR2 SASEGT. This CDR3 region has 14 residues. The CDR3 region has the DNA TGTGCCAGCAGCGAACTAGCGGGAGCAGGGGAGCAGTTCTTC. Its translation is CASSELAGAGEQFF.

This chain joins TRBV24-1 and TRBJ2-2; D not certain. Germline loops: CDR1 KGHDR, CDR2 SFDVKD. CDR3 length: 16 amino acids. Trimming shortened V by 4 bases and J by 4 bases, and 15 bases separated the two germline ends. The CDR3 nucleotides read TGTGCCACCAGTGAGGCCAGAAGGGTCGGCACCGGGGAGCTGTTTTTT. This codes for CATSEARRVGTGELFF.

The chain employs TRBV12-3 or TRBV12-4 and TRBJ1-1; maybe TRBD1 (6 bases). The CDR3 is 13 amino acids. Trimming left V 3 bases short and J 10 bases short, with 15 bases between. This chain's CDR3 is CASSFGGRGIAFF. DNA of the CDR3: TGTGCCAGCAGTTTTGGGGGCAGGGGTATAGCTTTCTTT.

This clonotype was counted ten times or more. The chain links TRBV5-1 to TRBJ2-3; D possibly uses TRBD1 or TRBD2 (6 bases each). From germline, CDR1 is SGHRS and CDR2 YFSETQ. Deletions cut 5 bases from V and 4 bases from J, with 17 bases between. This CDR3 comprises 15 residues. CDR3 nucleotides: TGCGCCAGCAGTCAATCCGGGGGCGGATCAGATACGCAGTATTTT. Its protein is CASSQSGGGSDTQYF.

The V call is TRBV20-1, the J call TRBJ1-1, with 10 bases matching TRBD1. V lost 2 bases and J lost 7; bases outside the gene matches: 19. The germline V gene encodes CDR1 DFQATT and CDR2 SNEGSKA (reference sequence). The CDR3 runs 18 residues. This CDR3 is CSARSFLGQGVGAFEAFF. CDR3 bases: TGCAGTGCTAGAAGCTTCCTTGGACAGGGGGTGGGGGCTTTTGAAGCTTTCTTT.

The J gene is TRBJ2-1, the V gene TRBV5-1; TRBD1 aligns across 10 bases. Germline-derived CDR1 and CDR2 are SGHRS and YFSETQ. The CDR3 totals 14 residues. Trimming at V came to 4 bases and at J to 7 bases, leaving 5 bases not matched to a gene. CDR3 loop: CASSIGQGGNEQFF. CDR3 nucleotides: TGCGCCAGCAGCATCGGACAGGGGGGGAATGAGCAGTTCTTC.

This clonotype was seen a handful of times. The CDR3 here is CASSQQKEGPFF. The CDR3 bases are TGTGCCAGCAGCCAACAAAAGGAGGGCCCGTTTTTT. The chain uses TRBV3-1 and TRBJ1-4; D call uncertain. V was trimmed by 2 bases and J by 16 bases, leaving 14 bases between them. The CDR3 extends over 12 amino acids. Germline V gene sequence: CDR1 LGHDT, CDR2 YNNKEL (reference sequence).

This clonotype has ten or more counts. The V gene is TRBV6-5, the J gene TRBJ2-5, with unresolved D. Germline CDR1 is MNHEY and CDR2 is SVGAGI. V lost 2 bases and J 7 bases, leaving 5 bases between the germline ends. The CDR3 has 11 residues. The CDR3 sequence: CASSYAWTQYF. Here the CDR3 DNA reads TGTGCCAGCAGTTACGCCTGGACCCAGTACTTC.

The chain has TRBV7-2 and TRBJ2-3; the match to TRBD2 covers 10 bases. The junction had 12 bases not matched to a gene; V was cut back by 6 bases and J by 6 bases. Germline CDR1 SGHTA, CDR2 FQGNSA. The CDR3 is 16 residues long. CDR3 region: CASRNPSGGWDDTQYF. CDR3 bases: TGTGCCAGCAGGAATCCTAGCGGGGGATGGGACGATACGCAGTATTTT.

The sample holds a few counts of this clonotype. This chain connects TRBV7-2 to TRBJ2-1, with D possibly TRBD2 on 5 matching bases. V was pared by 4 bases and J by 8 bases, with 21 bases between. Per germline, CDR1 SGHTA and CDR2 FQGNSA. This CDR3 spans 16 amino acids. The CDR3 region is CASSYLARGRQDEQFF. In DNA form, the CDR3 reads TGTGCCAGCAGCTACTTAGCGAGAGGGCGGCAGGATGAGCAGTTCTTC.

At least ten counts were recorded for this clonotype. The J gene is TRBJ2-7, the V gene TRBV5-6; possibly TRBD1 for D (6 bases). V was pared by 4 bases and J by 2 bases, with 13 bases between. Looked up from germline, CDR1 is SGHDT and CDR2 is YYEEEE. CDR3 length: 14 residues. The CDR3 loop is CASSLWDNTYEQYF. CDR3 coding DNA: TGTGCCAGCAGCCTCTGGGACAACACCTACGAGCAGTACTTC.

V and J are TRBV12-3 or TRBV12-4 and TRBJ1-5; D is perhaps TRBD1 (5 bases). V lost 6 bases, J lost 7 bases, and 16 bases lay in between. The CDR3 length is 14 residues. Here the CDR3 DNA reads TGTGCCAGCAGCCTTACGCGGGGCCAACAGCCCCAGCATTTT. Translated: CASSLTRGQQPQHF.

This sequence joins TRBV20-1 and TRBJ2-4; 7 bases are shared with TRBD2. Germline CDR1 DFQATT, CDR2 SNEGSKA (reference sequence). After removal of 3 bases from V and 10 bases from J, the junction contained 9 bases not matched to a gene. CDR3 length equals 13 residues. CDR3: CSARGSGSWIQYF. CDR3 bases: TGCAGTGCTAGGGGTAGCGGGTCATGGATTCAGTACTTC.

This clonotype appeared a few times. The chain joins TRBV20-1 to TRBJ2-1; D assignment may be TRBD1 or TRBD2 (5 bases each). Trimming shortened V by 4 bases and J by 15 bases, and 16 bases separated the two germline ends. The CDR3 contains 11 residues. Germline CDR1 is DFQATT and CDR2 is SNEGSKA (reference sequence). The chain's CDR3 is CSAKARDRGFF. The CDR3 bases are TGCAGTGCTAAGGCTAGGGACCGGGGGTTCTTC.

This chain joins TRBV3-1 and TRBJ2-1; 12 bases map to TRBD2. The V gene's germline CDR1 is LGHDT and CDR2 YNNKEL (reference sequence). The junction had 9 bases not matched to a gene; V was cut back by 1 base and J by 8 bases. CDR3 length: 17 amino acids. The CDR3, as DNA: TGTGCCAGCAGCCAAGGCCGCCTAGCGGGAGGGTTTGATGAGCAGTTCTTC. Its protein is CASSQGRLAGGFDEQFF.

This clonotype was seen more than once but under ten times. The chain uses TRBV11-2 and TRBJ2-1, with 11 bases matching TRBD2. CDR1 SGHAT and CDR2 FQNNGV come from the germline V gene. The junction had 2 bases not matched to a gene; V was cut back by 1 base and J by 9 bases. The CDR3 sequence is 14 residues long. The chain's CDR3 is CASSLASGGTEQFF. The CDR3 bases are TGTGCCAGCAGCTTAGCTAGCGGGGGGACTGAGCAGTTCTTC.

This clonotype has only a few counts. This chain uses TRBV5-1 with TRBJ2-5; tentative D call: TRBD1 (5 bases). The V and J ends lost 0 bases and 5 bases respectively, with 14 bases between them. The CDR3 has 15 residues. Germline V lookup: CDR1 SGHRS, CDR2 YFSETQ. CDR3 bases: TGCGCCAGCAGCTTGGATGTAGGGGCAGGGGAGACCCAGTACTTC. It translates to CASSLDVGAGETQYF.

This chain links TRBV7-9 with TRBJ1-4; TRBD1 agrees at 8 bases. Unmatched junction bases numbered 7, after V lost 3 bases and J lost 7 bases. There are 15 residues in the CDR3. From germline, CDR1 is SEHNR and CDR2 FQNEAQ (reference sequence). CDR3 sequence reads: CASSFGQGLGEKLFF. The CDR3 DNA reads TGTGCCAGCAGCTTCGGACAGGGATTAGGTGAAAAACTGTTTTTT.

This clonotype has more than one count but fewer than ten. The V gene is TRBV12-3 or TRBV12-4, the J gene TRBJ2-5; TRBD1 or TRBD2 may be the D gene (5 bases each). The CDR3 totals 15 residues. V lost 2 bases, J lost 2 bases, and 12 bases lay in between. CDR3 nucleotide sequence: TGTGCCAGCAGTTTAAACCACAGGACTCAAGAGACCCAGTACTTC. Translation: CASSLNHRTQETQYF.

This clonotype came up a few times. This sequence joins TRBV12-3 or TRBV12-4 and TRBJ2-7; D not resolved. This CDR3 has 12 residues. V lost 3 bases and J 3 bases, leaving 6 bases between the germline ends. This CDR3 is CASSFGDYEQYF. The CDR3 DNA reads as TGTGCCAGCAGTTTCGGAGACTACGAGCAGTACTTC.